This T cell receptor (beta chain) stems from a study of tissue T cells after allogeneic stem cell transplantation. Study-wide findings and caveats: Alloreactivity or antigen specificity of tissue TCRs was not determined; some clones might be host cells. Within patients, tissue anatomy strongly shaped TCR repertoire composition. The patient cohort was small and clinically heterogeneous, with limited sampling depth.

As to time point: mouse harvest day 14 after allogeneic transplant. The graft held 10^6 splenic CD5+ T cells and 10^7 T-cell-depleted bone marrow cells. Mice had MHC-mismatched B6 into BALB/c GVHD, sampled day 7 or 14. This clone was recorded once. The antigen remains undetermined. Mouse gene names and germline throughout. The sequenced fragment ends 1 residue before the CDR3 boundary, so the rest is inferred from the germline J gene. The CDR3 extends over 14 amino acids. The germline V and J ends were trimmed by 0 bases and 4 bases, with 8 bases remaining between them. Germline CDR1 reads LGHNA; CDR2 reads YNLKQL (reference sequence). The data were produced by immunoSEQ multiplex PCR, yet TCRdb's version contains in-frame clones alone and is incomplete. The data contain approximately 2,800 clones, approximately 48% of them singletons.

This TCR was sampled from a female BALB/c mouse given C57BL/6 T cells with graft-versus-host disease after an allogeneic hematopoietic cell transplant. The sequenced material came from gut tissue. This chain connects TRBV5 to TRBJ2-5; no firm D call. CDR3 in amino acids: CASSQEGKEDTQYF. The sequenced part of the CDR3 DNA is TGTGCCAGCAGCCAAGAGGGGAAGGAAGACACCCAGTAC.